The 5 T cell receptor beta chains presented below share a single source sample, sequenced in a study of cytomegalovirus exposure and HLA in healthy donors (dated by TCRdb to 2016 to 2017). Receptor amplification or capture employed the immunoSEQ multiplex PCR assay. The multiplex PCR relied on a mix of 60 forward primers for TCR Vbeta segments and 13 reverse primers for TCR Jbeta segments. The clones in this table, taken by TCRdb from immuneACCESS, are in-frame only. Not every clone is retained; where verified, under half of the shortfall comes from an unresolved V gene, and the cause of the rest is unknown. The sample table includes around 75,000 clones. The biggest ten clones account for around 15% of the sample. The sample was PBMCs. The origin of the receptors is a man aged 45-65 years in good health and CMV-seropositive.

V is TRBV7-2 and J is TRBJ1-1, with D uncertain. The CDR3 has 15 amino acids. Germline CDR1 and CDR2: SGHTA and FQGNSA. Trimming stripped 5 bases from V and 0 bases from J, with 13 bases between. Here the CDR3 reads CASSIDSTVNTEAFF. CDR3 nucleotides: TGTGCCAGCAGCATTGACTCGACGGTGAACACTGAAGCTTTCTTT.

The chain links TRBV19 to TRBJ2-2, with a weak D call TRBD2 (6 bases). There are 15 residues in the CDR3. CDR1 is LNHDA, CDR2 SQIVND, per germline (reference sequence). V gave up 3 bases and J gave up 1 base, with 9 bases separating them. CDR3 protein: CASSMSSGNTGELFF. The CDR3, as DNA: TGTGCCAGTAGTATGAGTAGCGGGAACACCGGGGAGCTGTTTTTT.

The J gene is TRBJ1-1, the V gene TRBV19, with 7 bases identical to TRBD1. Germline V gives CDR1 LNHDA, CDR2 SQIVND (reference sequence). V shed 3 bases, J shed 7 bases, and the junction held 11 bases outside the gene matches. The CDR3 loop spans 15 amino acids. The CDR3 DNA sequence: TGTGCCAGTAGTATTGGAGGCAGGGGGACGGGTGAAGCTTTCTTT. Protein product: CASSIGGRGTGEAFF. The entire variable domain, with the rest obtained from reference TRBV19 and TRBJ1-1, is as follows: DGGITQSPKYLFRKEGQNVTLSCEQNLNHDAMYWYRQDPGQGLRLIYYSQIVNDFQKGDIAEGYSVSREKKESFPLTVTSAQKNPTAFYLCASSIGGRGTGEAFFGQGTRLTVV.

This chain uses TRBV2 with TRBJ1-2, with TRBD1 identical over 7 bases. The germline V gene has CDR1 SNHLY and CDR2 FYNNEI. V shed 1 base, J shed 6 bases, and the junction held 8 bases outside the gene matches. The CDR3 contains 15 residues. The DNA for the CDR3 is TGTGCCAGCAGTGAAGGACTTTTCACAGGGGATGGCTACACCTTC. As protein: CASSEGLFTGDGYTF.

V and J are TRBV6-1 and TRBJ1-5; TRBD1 matches 8 bases. After removal of 2 bases from V and 7 bases from J, the junction contained 16 bases not matched to a gene. This CDR3 has 18 residues. Germline V lookup: CDR1 MNHNS, CDR2 SASEGT. In DNA form, the CDR3 reads TGTGCCAGCAGTGAAAATTTTATCGGACAGGGTGGTTACCAGCCCCAGCATTTT. As protein: CASSENFIGQGGYQPQHF.